The 31 T cell receptor beta chains listed next were all sequenced from one sample in a study of shared T cell receptors in the human thymus. The repertoire was sequenced with immunoSEQ multiplex PCR; TCRdb's copy has only in-frame clones and lacks some. The data hold under 700,000 clones, with approximately 80% observed a single time. Separately, the same data were catalogued under a study of human thymus T cells.

Sequencing was carried out using thymocytes. These receptors all stem from a boy younger than two with a congenital heart defect.

This clone was seen only a few times. The rearrangement links TRBV28 to TRBJ1-5, with 8 nucleotides matching TRBD1. This CDR3 is 14 amino acids long. After removal of 4 bases from V and 6 bases from J, the junction contained 5 bases not matched to a gene. CDR1 is MDHEN, CDR2 SYDVKM, per germline. Here the CDR3 reads CASSSRTGRQPQHF. The CDR3 nucleotides are TGTGCCAGCAGTTCTAGGACAGGGCGTCAGCCCCAGCATTTT.

This chain uses TRBV7-2 with TRBJ2-5, with D possibly TRBD1 on 6 matching bases. Per the germline V gene, CDR1 is SGHTA and CDR2 is FQGNSA. V was pared by 5 bases and J by 2 bases, with 12 bases between. The CDR3 contains 14 residues. In DNA form, the CDR3 reads TGTGCCAGCAGCACCCAGGGGTATCAAGAGACCCAGTACTTC. Amino acid sequence: CASSTQGYQETQYF.

The chain couples TRBV6-6 to TRBJ1-5, with 9 bases matching TRBD1. The CDR3 runs 15 residues. Germline assignment: CDR1 MNHNY and CDR2 SVGAGI (reference sequence). V lost 0 bases and J lost 7; bases outside the gene matches: 4. The CDR3 loop is CASSYSGTGRQPQHF. The DNA of the CDR3 is TGTGCCAGCAGTTACTCCGGGACAGGGCGGCAGCCCCAGCATTTT.

CDR3 nucleotide sequence: TGTGCCAGCAGTCCGCACAACAGGGGCACTGAAGCTTTCTTT. Protein: CASSPHNRGTEAFF. The chain links TRBV27 to TRBJ1-1, with TRBD1 matching over 7 bases. The CDR3 extends over 14 amino acids. Per the germline V gene, CDR1 is MNHEY and CDR2 is SMNVEV (reference sequence). V shed 5 bases and J 4 bases; nucleotides not matched to a gene: 7.

In this sample, this clone turned up once. The J gene is TRBJ2-3, the V gene TRBV5-6; perhaps TRBD1 as D (6 bases). Trimming cost V 0 bases and J 6 bases, with 20 bases left between them. Germline V gene data show CDR1 as SGHDT and CDR2 as YYEEEE. The CDR3 totals 17 residues. The CDR3 DNA reads TGTGCCAGCAGCTTGGGTTCCTACGGACAGCCGACGGATACGCAGTATTTT. This codes for CASSLGSYGQPTDTQYF.

The chain couples TRBV7-2 to TRBJ2-7, with 9 bases lining up with TRBD2. CDR3 size: 15 residues. V lost 8 bases and J lost 0; bases outside the gene matches: 8. Per germline, CDR1 SGHTA and CDR2 FQGNSA. The CDR3 loop reads CASAGASGTSYEQYF. Written as DNA, the CDR3 is TGTGCCAGCGCTGGTGCTAGCGGGACCTCCTACGAGCAGTACTTC.

The rearrangement links TRBV27 to TRBJ2-7; 11 positions match TRBD2. This CDR3 has 16 amino acids. V lost 0 bases, J lost 3 bases, and 4 bases stayed unmatched. Germline V CDR1 and CDR2: MNHEY, SMNVEV (reference sequence). This CDR3 reads CASSLSPTSGSYEQYF. In DNA, the CDR3 is TGTGCCAGCAGTTTATCTCCCACTAGCGGGAGCTACGAGCAGTACTTC.

The gene calls are TRBV7-2 and TRBJ2-7; D might be TRBD1 (6 bases). Trimming stripped 3 bases from V and 3 bases from J, with 21 bases between. Germline V lookup: CDR1 SGHTA, CDR2 FQGNSA. CDR3 size: 17 residues. CDR3: CASSFWGPFPSGYEQYF. The CDR3, as DNA: TGTGCCAGCAGCTTCTGGGGGCCCTTCCCCTCGGGCTACGAGCAGTACTTC.

This rearrangement joins TRBV5-6 to TRBJ2-3, with a tentative D call TRBD2 (6 bases). V was shortened by 2 bases and J by 0 bases, with 16 bases between the two germline ends. The CDR3 loop spans 17 amino acids. From germline, CDR1 is SGHDT and CDR2 YYEEEE. CDR3 in amino acids: CASSFTRGTPSTDTQYF. The CDR3 region has the DNA TGTGCCAGCAGCTTCACTAGAGGGACTCCTAGCACAGATACGCAGTATTTT.

CDR3 in DNA: TGCGCCAGCAGCGCCACGGCCCCCGGAGGGCAAGAGACCCAGTACTTC. Protein product: CASSATAPGGQETQYF. J is TRBJ2-5 and V is TRBV5-1; D perhaps matches TRBD2 (6 bases). Deletions cut 4 bases from V and 2 bases from J, with 18 bases between. Germline CDR1 SGHRS, CDR2 YFSETQ. The CDR3 sequence is 16 residues long.

This clone was counted between two and nine times. The gene calls are TRBV27 and TRBJ2-1, with a weak D call TRBD2 (5 bases). The CDR3 sequence is 13 residues long. V lost 5 bases and J lost 10, with 15 bases in between. CDR1 and CDR2 from the germline V gene are MNHEY and SMNVEV (reference sequence). The CDR3 coding sequence is TGTGCCAGCAGTGTAACTAGAGGCAGCGAGCAGTTCTTC. Amino acids: CASSVTRGSEQFF.

V gene TRBV2 combines with J gene TRBJ1-3, with unresolved D. Trimming cost V 4 bases and J 0 bases, with 16 bases left between them. Germline assignment: CDR1 SNHLY and CDR2 FYNNEI. CDR3 length equals 17 residues. The CDR3 spells CASSGREGGDSGNTIYF. The CDR3 nucleotides read TGTGCCAGCAGTGGCCGGGAAGGAGGAGACTCTGGAAACACCATATATTTT.

About this clone: The germline gene is not matched at one end of the junction; a read error may be the cause. The chain joins TRBV7-7 to TRBJ2-5, with a possible D match to TRBD1 (6 bases). This CDR3 spans 15 amino acids. Germline V CDR1 and CDR2: SSHAT, FNYEAQ (reference sequence). CDR3 residues: CASSFSGASQETQYF. CDR3 sequence (DNA): TGTGCTAGCAGCTTTTCAGGGGCGAGTCAAGAGACCCAGTACTTC.

The V call is TRBV28, the J call TRBJ2-1; 9 nucleotides agree with TRBD2. The CDR3 runs to 16 residues. CDR1 MDHEN and CDR2 SYDVKM come from the germline V gene. The trim removed 2 bases at V and 5 bases at J, leaving 7 bases unmatched. This chain's CDR3 is CASSLQTSGSNNEQFF. DNA for the CDR3: TGTGCCAGCAGTTTACAGACTAGCGGATCGAACAATGAGCAGTTCTTC.

This chain links TRBV29-1 with TRBJ2-7; D might be TRBD2 (5 bases). CDR1 is SQVTM and CDR2 is ANQGSEA in the germline V gene. V lost 3 bases to trimming and J lost 1 base, with 13 bases between them. This CDR3 contains 14 residues. The DNA of the CDR3 is TGCAGCGTTGACGGGGATAAGGGTTCCTACGAGCAGTACTTC. Translated, it gives CSVDGDKGSYEQYF.

V usage is TRBV27 and J usage is TRBJ2-3; TRBD2 aligns across 8 bases. J gave up 0 bases and V 8 bases, and 16 bases lay outside the gene matches. Germline V gene lookup returns CDR1 MNHEY and CDR2 SMNVEV (reference sequence). The length of the CDR3 is 18 residues. In DNA, the CDR3 is TGTGCCAGCTCCCCTGGGAGACTAGCGAGTTCTAGCACAGATACGCAGTATTTT. Its protein product is CASSPGRLASSSTDTQYF.

The chain joins TRBV4-1 to TRBJ1-1, with a possible D match to TRBD1 (6 bases). The germline CDR1 and CDR2 sequences are MGHRA and YSYEKL. The length of the CDR3 is 15 residues. The V gene lost 0 bases and the J gene lost 3 bases, with 11 bases spanning the gap. Written as DNA, the CDR3 is TGCGCCAGCAGCCAAGATAGGAGACAGGACACTGAAGCTTTCTTT. It yields the protein CASSQDRRQDTEAFF.

V gene TRBV4-2 combines with J gene TRBJ2-3; 7 nucleotides match TRBD2. J gave up 4 bases and V 0 bases, and 7 bases lay outside the gene matches. The CDR3 totals 16 residues. The germline V gene has CDR1 LGHNA and CDR2 YNFKEQ. The CDR3 loop is CASSQDRREGPDTQYF. DNA of the CDR3: TGTGCCAGCAGCCAAGATAGGAGGGAGGGCCCAGATACGCAGTATTTT.

The chain recombines TRBV6-1 with TRBJ1-5; D is ambiguous. CDR1 is MNHNS, CDR2 SASEGT, per germline. V shed 10 bases and J shed 7 bases, with 17 bases lying between them. The CDR3 extends over 13 amino acids. The CDR3 coding sequence is TGTGCCACACTAACCCGGCTTCACCAGCCCCAGCATTTT. Encoded protein: CATLTRLHQPQHF.

The chain couples TRBV25-1 to TRBJ1-5; D might be TRBD1 (5 bases). Trimming shortened V by 2 bases and J by 4 bases, and 9 bases separated the two germline ends. Germline V gives CDR1 MGHDK, CDR2 SYGVNS. The CDR3 loop spans 14 amino acids. The CDR3 sequence: CASSETQVNQPQHF. As DNA, the CDR3 is TGTGCCAGCAGTGAAACACAGGTTAATCAGCCCCAGCATTTT. The variable domain in full, with the rest retrieved from reference TRBV25-1 and TRBJ1-5, is EADIYQTPRYLVIGTGKKITLECSQTMGHDKMYWYQQDPGMELHLIHYSYGVNSTEKGDLSSESTVSRIRTEHFPLTLESARPSHTSQYLCASSETQVNQPQHFGDGTRLSIL.

The chain couples TRBV30 to TRBJ2-3; tentatively, D is TRBD1 (5 bases). Trimming pared 4 bases from V and 0 bases from J, leaving 17 bases between. This CDR3 spans 16 amino acids. Germline assignment: CDR1 GTSNPN and CDR2 SVGIG (reference sequence). Here the CDR3 reads CAWKKFTGPSTDTQYF. The CDR3 DNA follows: TGTGCCTGGAAGAAGTTCACAGGCCCTAGCACAGATACGCAGTATTTT. The variable domain in full, completed from reference TRBV30 and TRBJ2-3, reads SQTIHQWPATLVQPVGSPLSLECTVEGTSNPNLYWYRQAAGRGLQLLFYSVGIGQISSEVPQNLSASRPQDRQFILSSKKLLLSDSGFYLCAWKKFTGPSTDTQYFGPGTRLTVL.

The J gene is TRBJ2-5, the V gene TRBV5-1, with a tentative D call TRBD2 (6 bases). The CDR3 has 15 amino acids. V lost 2 bases, J lost 2 bases, and 13 bases lay in between. In germline, CDR1 is SGHRS, CDR2 YFSETQ. The CDR3 spells CASSFGGRRQETQYF. The DNA of the CDR3 is TGCGCCAGCAGCTTCGGAGGGCGACGGCAAGAGACCCAGTACTTC.

The V gene is TRBV7-9, the J gene TRBJ1-5; 10 nucleotides align to TRBD1. The V gene's germline CDR1 is SEHNR and CDR2 FQNEAQ (reference sequence). The ends lost 1 base at V and 5 bases at J; junction bases unmatched: 14. The CDR3 has 19 amino acids. The CDR3 loop is CASSLVADRGDLGDQPQHF. For the CDR3, the DNA is TGTGCCAGCAGCTTAGTGGCGGACAGGGGGGACTTAGGAGATCAGCCCCAGCATTTT.

The V and J genes are TRBV9 and TRBJ2-7; 8 positions match TRBD2. The CDR3 runs 15 residues. Trimming cost V 0 bases and J 5 bases; bases outside gene matches: 7. CDR1 is SGDLS and CDR2 is YYNGEE in the germline V gene. Here the CDR3 DNA reads TGTGCCAGCAGCGTAGGAAGTAGCGGGAAGCACGAGCAGTACTTC. This gives the protein CASSVGSSGKHEQYF.

This clone showed up just once. The chain combines TRBV2 with TRBJ2-7; tentative D call: TRBD2 (6 bases). The CDR3 has 19 amino acids. In germline, CDR1 is SNHLY, CDR2 FYNNEI. V shed 5 bases and J shed 5 bases, with 31 bases lying between them. The DNA of the CDR3 is TGTGCCAGCAGTCCGACCTTAACGATGACTAGGAGGGGTTCCGACGAGCAGTACTTC. This sequence encodes CASSPTLTMTRRGSDEQYF.

The CDR3 sequence: CASSLEGTKPTREQFF. The DNA for the CDR3 is TGTGCCAGCAGCTTAGAGGGGACTAAACCCACCCGTGAGCAGTTCTTC. This chain connects TRBV7-9 to TRBJ2-1, with 7 bases matching TRBD2. Germline assignment: CDR1 SEHNR and CDR2 FQNEAQ (reference sequence). The CDR3 runs to 16 residues. Trimming removed 1 base from V and 9 bases from J; junction bases left unmatched: 12.

This clone was detected once. The chain employs TRBV6-5 and TRBJ2-7, with 9 bases fitting TRBD2. J gave up 5 bases and V 5 bases, and 10 bases lay outside the gene matches. The CDR3 contains 15 residues. CDR1 MNHEY and CDR2 SVGAGI come from the germline V gene. CDR3 sequence: CASSRLGLASHEQYF. As DNA, the CDR3 is TGTGCCAGCAGTCGCCTCGGACTAGCGTCCCACGAGCAGTACTTC.

The V gene is TRBV21-1, the J gene TRBJ2-7; the table's D call, TRBD1, has no DNA check behind it. TRBV21-1 constitutes a pseudogene. The CDR3 is made up of 13 amino acids. The CDR3: CASTRQGSYEQYF. CDR3 nucleotide sequence: TGTGCCAGCACCCGGCAGGGATCCTACGAGCAGTACTTC.

The chain joins TRBV7-9 to TRBJ1-4; D is ambiguous. The CDR3 has 12 amino acids. V gave up 4 bases and J gave up 4 bases, with 4 bases separating them. The germline V gene encodes CDR1 SEHNR and CDR2 FQNEAQ (reference sequence). CDR3 residues: CASSSLNEKLFF. For the CDR3, the DNA is TGTGCCAGCAGCTCTCTTAATGAAAAACTGTTTTTT.

The chain has TRBV4-3 and TRBJ2-3, with TRBD1 matching 7 bases. Unmatched junction bases numbered 17, after V lost 1 base and J lost 1 base. Per germline, CDR1 LGHNA and CDR2 YSLEER. This CDR3 has 20 amino acids. CDR3 residues: CASSQVPIGIQGSGTDTQYF. The CDR3 bases are TGCGCCAGCAGCCAAGTCCCAATTGGCATACAGGGGAGCGGCACAGATACGCAGTATTTT.

This clone was detected only a few times. The chain uses TRBV27 and TRBJ2-1; 7 nucleotides match TRBD2. This CDR3 is 17 amino acids long. Germline trimming cut 3 bases from V and 0 bases from J; bases unmatched to any gene: 8. Germline V lookup: CDR1 MNHEY, CDR2 SMNVEV (reference sequence). For the CDR3, the DNA is TGTGCCAGCAGTTTTGGGGGGGAGGGCCGCTCCTACAATGAGCAGTTCTTC. Its protein product is CASSFGGEGRSYNEQFF.